The clone carrying this T cell receptor (beta chain) turned up a few times. No antigen is known for it. The record originates from a study of T cells after yellow fever vaccination. Study as a whole: SMART-Seq v4 Ultra Low Input prepared the low-cell-number fractions.

V dropped 0 bases and J dropped 4; count of bases not matched to a gene: 3. The CDR3 contains 14 residues. CDR1 is DFQATT and CDR2 is SNEGSKA in the germline V gene (reference sequence). Study findings and constraints: Peaking faster, on day 5 versus 15, the secondary response was nonetheless weaker. CD4 and CD8 compartments shared a small share of clonotypes, likely from convergent recombination. In FACS-sorted repertoires, abundant clonotypes from the bulk population could appear as contaminants.

TCRdb used MiXCR to reprocess the 5' RACE reads, holding one entry per CDR3 protein. The repertoire holds fewer than 500,000 distinct CDR3 sequences, with around 19% as singletons. The sequence was obtained from a man aged 18 to 35 who received the YFV17D yellow fever vaccine. Sequencing used PBMCs, obtained before the yellow fever booster vaccination. The chain joins TRBV20-1 to TRBJ2-1, with 7 bases fitting TRBD2. The CDR3 loop is CSARDYGGYNEQFF. The CDR3 DNA follows: TGCAGTGCTAGAGATTACGGGGGGTACAATGAGCAGTTCTTC.